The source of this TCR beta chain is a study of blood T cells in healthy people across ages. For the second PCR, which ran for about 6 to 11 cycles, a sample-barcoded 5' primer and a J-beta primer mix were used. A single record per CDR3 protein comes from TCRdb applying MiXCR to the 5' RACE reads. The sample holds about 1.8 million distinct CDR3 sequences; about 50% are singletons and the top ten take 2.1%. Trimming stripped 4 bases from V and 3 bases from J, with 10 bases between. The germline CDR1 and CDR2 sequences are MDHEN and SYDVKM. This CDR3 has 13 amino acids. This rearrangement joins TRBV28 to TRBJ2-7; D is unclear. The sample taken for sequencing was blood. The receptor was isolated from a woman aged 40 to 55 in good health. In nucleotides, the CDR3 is TGTGCCAGCAGTTCCTTAGTAAACTACGAGCAGTACTTC. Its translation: CASSSLVNYEQYF.